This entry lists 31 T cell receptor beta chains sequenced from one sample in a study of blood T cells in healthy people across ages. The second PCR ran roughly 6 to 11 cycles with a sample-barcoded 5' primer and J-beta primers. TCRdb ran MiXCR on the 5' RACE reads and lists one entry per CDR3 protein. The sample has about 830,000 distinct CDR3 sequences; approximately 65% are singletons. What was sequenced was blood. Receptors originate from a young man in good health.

The CDR3 spells CASSEFRQGAGNEQYF. In DNA form, the CDR3 reads TGTGCCAGCAGTGAATTTAGGCAGGGGGCAGGGAATGAGCAGTACTTC. The chain employs TRBV25-1 and TRBJ2-5, with 8 positions matching TRBD1. The V gene's germline CDR1 is MGHDK and CDR2 SYGVNS. CDR3 length equals 16 residues. V shed 1 base, J shed 11 bases, and the junction held 15 bases outside the gene matches.

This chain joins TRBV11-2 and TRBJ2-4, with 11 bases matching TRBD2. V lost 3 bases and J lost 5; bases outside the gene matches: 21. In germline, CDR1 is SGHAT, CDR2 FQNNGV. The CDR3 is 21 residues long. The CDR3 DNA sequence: TGTGCCAGCAGCTTGAGGGGCAGGGGGGATCTTTTACTAGCGGGGGAAAACATTCAGTACTTC. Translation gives CASSLRGRGDLLLAGENIQYF. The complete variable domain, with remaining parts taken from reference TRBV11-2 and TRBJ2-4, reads EAGVAQSPRYKIIEKRQSVAFWCNPISGHATLYWYQQILGQGPKLLIQFQNNGVVDDSQLPKDRFSAERLKGVDSTLKIQPAKLEDSAVYLCASSLRGRGDLLLAGENIQYFGAGTRLSVL.

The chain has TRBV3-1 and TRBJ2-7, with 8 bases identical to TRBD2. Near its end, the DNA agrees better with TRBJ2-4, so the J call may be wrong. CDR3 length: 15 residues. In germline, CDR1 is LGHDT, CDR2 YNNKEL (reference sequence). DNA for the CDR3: TGTGCCAGCAGCATAGATGCGCGGGGGGAAAACATTCAGTACTTC. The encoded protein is CASSIDARGENIQYF.

This CDR3 is CSVEQREEFF. Here the CDR3 DNA reads TGCAGCGTTGAACAGCGGGAGGAGTTCTTC. The chain recombines TRBV29-1 with TRBJ2-1; 9 bases are shared with TRBD2. Germline trimming cut 2 bases from V and 14 bases from J; bases unmatched to any gene: 1. The CDR3 spans 10 residues. Germline V gene sequence: CDR1 SQVTM, CDR2 ANQGSEA.

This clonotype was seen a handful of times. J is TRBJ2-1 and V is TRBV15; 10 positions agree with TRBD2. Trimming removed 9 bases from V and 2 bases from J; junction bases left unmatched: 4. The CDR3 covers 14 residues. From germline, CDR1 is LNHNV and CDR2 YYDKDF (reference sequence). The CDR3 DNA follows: TGTGCCACATGGACTAGCGGAACCTACAATGAGCAGTTCTTC. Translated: CATWTSGTYNEQFF.

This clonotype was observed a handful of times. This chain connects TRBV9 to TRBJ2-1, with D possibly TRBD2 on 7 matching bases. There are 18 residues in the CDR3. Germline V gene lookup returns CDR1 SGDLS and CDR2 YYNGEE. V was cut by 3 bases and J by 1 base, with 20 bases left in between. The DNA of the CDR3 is TGTGCCAGCAGCGCTTCGATGGGGGGGCACGGGTCCTACAATGAGCAGTTCTTC. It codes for CASSASMGGHGSYNEQFF.

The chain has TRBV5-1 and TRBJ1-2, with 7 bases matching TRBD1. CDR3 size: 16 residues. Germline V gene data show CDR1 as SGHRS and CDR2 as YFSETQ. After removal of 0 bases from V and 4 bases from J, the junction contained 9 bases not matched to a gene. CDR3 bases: TGCGCCAGCAGCTTGGCCACAGGGGATCGCAGCTATGGCTACACCTTC. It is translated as CASSLATGDRSYGYTF.

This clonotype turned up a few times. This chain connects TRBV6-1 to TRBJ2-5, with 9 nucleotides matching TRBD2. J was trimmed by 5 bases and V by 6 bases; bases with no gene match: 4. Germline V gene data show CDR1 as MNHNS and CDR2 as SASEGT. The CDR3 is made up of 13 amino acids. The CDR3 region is CASRASGKETQYF. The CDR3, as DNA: TGTGCCAGCAGGGCTAGCGGGAAGGAGACCCAGTACTTC.

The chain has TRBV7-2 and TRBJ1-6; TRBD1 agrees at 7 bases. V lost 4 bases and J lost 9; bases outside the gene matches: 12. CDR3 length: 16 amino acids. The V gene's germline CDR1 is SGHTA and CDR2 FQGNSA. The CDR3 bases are TGTGCCAGCAGCTCGGGACAGCTACTCGCGAGTTCACCCCTCCACTTT. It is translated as CASSSGQLLASSPLHF.

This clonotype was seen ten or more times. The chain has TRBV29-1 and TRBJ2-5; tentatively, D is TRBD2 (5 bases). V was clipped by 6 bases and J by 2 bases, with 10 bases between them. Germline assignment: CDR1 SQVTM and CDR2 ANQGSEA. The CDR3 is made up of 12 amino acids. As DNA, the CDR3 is TGCAGCGTCATCGGACTTCAAGAGACCCAGTACTTC. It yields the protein CSVIGLQETQYF.

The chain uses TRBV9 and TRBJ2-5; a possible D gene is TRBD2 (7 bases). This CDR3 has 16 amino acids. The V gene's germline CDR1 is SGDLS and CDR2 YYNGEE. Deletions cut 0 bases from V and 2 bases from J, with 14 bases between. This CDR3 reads CASSVAAGATQETQYF. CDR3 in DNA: TGTGCCAGCAGCGTAGCGGCGGGGGCTACGCAAGAGACCCAGTACTTC.

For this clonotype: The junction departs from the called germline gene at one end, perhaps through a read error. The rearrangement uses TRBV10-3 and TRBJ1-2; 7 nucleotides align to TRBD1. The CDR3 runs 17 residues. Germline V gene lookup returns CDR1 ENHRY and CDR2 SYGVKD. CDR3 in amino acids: CATSENMRQGTNYGYTF. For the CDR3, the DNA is TGTGCCACCAGTGAGAATATGAGACAGGGAACCAACTATGGCTACACCTTC.

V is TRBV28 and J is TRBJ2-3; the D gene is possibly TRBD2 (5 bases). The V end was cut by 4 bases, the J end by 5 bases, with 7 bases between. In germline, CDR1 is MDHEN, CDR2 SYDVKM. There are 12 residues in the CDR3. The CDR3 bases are TGTGCCAGCAGTTCTGGACTAGATACGCAGTATTTT. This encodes CASSSGLDTQYF.

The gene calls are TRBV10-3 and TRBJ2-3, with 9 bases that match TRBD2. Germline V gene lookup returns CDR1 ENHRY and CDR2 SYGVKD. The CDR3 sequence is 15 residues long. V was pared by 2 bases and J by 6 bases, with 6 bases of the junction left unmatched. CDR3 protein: CAISEMRGGRDTQYF. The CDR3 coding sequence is TGTGCCATCAGTGAGATGCGGGGGGGCCGTGATACGCAGTATTTT.

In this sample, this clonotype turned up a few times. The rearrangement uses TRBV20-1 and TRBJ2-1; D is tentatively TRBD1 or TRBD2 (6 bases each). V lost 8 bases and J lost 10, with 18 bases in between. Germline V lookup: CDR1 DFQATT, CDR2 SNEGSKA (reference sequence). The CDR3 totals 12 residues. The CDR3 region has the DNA TGCAGTTACAGGGTTACGGGACTCGAGCAGTTCTTC. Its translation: CSYRVTGLEQFF.

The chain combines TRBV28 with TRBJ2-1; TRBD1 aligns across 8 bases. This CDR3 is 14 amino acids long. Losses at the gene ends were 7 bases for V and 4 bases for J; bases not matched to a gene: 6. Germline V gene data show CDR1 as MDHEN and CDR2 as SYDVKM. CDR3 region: CASIKGQDYNEQFF. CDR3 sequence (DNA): TGTGCCAGCATTAAGGGACAGGATTACAATGAGCAGTTCTTC.

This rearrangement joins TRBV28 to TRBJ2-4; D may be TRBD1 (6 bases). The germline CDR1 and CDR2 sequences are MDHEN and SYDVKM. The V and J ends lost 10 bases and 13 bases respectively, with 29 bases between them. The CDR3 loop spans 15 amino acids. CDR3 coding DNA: TGTGCCATTACAAAGGACAGCTCCCCTCCTGGAGAGCAGTACTTC. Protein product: CAITKDSSPPGEQYF. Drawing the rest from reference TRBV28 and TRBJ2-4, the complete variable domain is DVKVTQSSRYLVKRTGEKVFLECVQDMDHENMFWYRQDPGLGLRLIYFSYDVKMKEKGDIPEGYSVSREKKERFSLILESASTNQTSMYLCAITKDSSPPGEQYFGAGTRLSVL.

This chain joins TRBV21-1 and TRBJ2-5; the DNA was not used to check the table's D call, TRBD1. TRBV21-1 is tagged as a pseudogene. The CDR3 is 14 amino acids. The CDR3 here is CASSNGQGRKTQYF. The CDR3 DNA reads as TGTGCCAGCAGCAACGGGCAGGGAAGAAAGACCCAGTACTTC.

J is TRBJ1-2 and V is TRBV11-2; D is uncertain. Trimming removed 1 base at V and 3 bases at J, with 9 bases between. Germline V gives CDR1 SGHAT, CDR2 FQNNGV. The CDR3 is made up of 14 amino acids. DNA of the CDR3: TGTGCCAGCAGCTTAGCTCGGGGATACTATGGCTACACCTTC. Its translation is CASSLARGYYGYTF.

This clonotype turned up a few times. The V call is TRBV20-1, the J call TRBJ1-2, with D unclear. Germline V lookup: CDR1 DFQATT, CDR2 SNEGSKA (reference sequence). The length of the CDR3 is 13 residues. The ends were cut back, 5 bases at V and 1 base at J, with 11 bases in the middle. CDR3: CSAGPGNNYGYTF. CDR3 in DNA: TGCAGTGCTGGCCCCGGGAATAACTATGGCTACACCTTC.

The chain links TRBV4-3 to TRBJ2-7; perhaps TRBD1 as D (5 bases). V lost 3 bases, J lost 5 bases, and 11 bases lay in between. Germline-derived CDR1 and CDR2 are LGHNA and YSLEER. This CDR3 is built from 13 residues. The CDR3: CASSQATGDEQYF. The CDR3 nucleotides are TGCGCCAGCAGCCAGGCCACAGGTGACGAGCAGTACTTC.

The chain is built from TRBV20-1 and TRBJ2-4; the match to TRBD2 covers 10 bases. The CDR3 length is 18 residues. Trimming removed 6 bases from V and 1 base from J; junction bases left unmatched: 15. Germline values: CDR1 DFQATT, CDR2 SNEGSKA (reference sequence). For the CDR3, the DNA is TGCAGTGCAAACTTAAGACTAGCGGGTAGTACGGCCAAAAACATTCAGTACTTC. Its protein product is CSANLRLAGSTAKNIQYF.

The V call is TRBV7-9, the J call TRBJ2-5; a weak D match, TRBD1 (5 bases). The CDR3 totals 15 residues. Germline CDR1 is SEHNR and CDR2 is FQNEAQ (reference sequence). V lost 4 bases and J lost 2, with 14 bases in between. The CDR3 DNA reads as TGTGCCAGCAGCTCGATCGGGCAGGGTCAAGAGACCCAGTACTTC. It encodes CASSSIGQGQETQYF.

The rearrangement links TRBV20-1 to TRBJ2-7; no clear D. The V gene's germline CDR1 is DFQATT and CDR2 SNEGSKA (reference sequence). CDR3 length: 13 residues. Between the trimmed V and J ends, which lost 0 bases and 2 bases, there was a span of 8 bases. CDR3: CSARDLGTYEQYF. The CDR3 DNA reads TGCAGTGCTAGAGATCTCGGCACCTACGAGCAGTACTTC.

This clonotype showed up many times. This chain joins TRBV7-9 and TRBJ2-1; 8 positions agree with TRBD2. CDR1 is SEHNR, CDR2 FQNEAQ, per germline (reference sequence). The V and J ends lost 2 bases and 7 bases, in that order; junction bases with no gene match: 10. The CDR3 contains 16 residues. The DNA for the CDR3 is TGTGCCAGCAGCTTATCCCGGCTAGCGGGTCTTAATGAGCAGTTCTTC. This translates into CASSLSRLAGLNEQFF.

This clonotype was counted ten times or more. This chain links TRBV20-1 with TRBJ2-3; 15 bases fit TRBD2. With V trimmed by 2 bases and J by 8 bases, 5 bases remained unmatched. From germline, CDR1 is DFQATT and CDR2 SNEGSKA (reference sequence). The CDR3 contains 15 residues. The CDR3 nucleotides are TGCAGTGCTAGAAAGCCGGGACTAGCGGGGGGTACGCAGTATTTT. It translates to CSARKPGLAGGTQYF.

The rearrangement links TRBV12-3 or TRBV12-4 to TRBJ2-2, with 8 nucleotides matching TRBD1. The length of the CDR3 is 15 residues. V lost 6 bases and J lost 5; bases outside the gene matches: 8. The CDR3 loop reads CASSRGQVGTGELFF. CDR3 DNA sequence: TGTGCCAGCAGCCGGGGACAGGTCGGGACCGGGGAGCTGTTTTTT.

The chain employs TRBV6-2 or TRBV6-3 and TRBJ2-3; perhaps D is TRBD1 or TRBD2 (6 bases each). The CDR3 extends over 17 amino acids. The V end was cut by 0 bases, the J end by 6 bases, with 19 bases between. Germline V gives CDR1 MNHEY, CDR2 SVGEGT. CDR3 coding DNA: TGTGCCAGCAGTTACTCAGTGGGGGGCGAAGTTACGGATACGCAGTATTTT. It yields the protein CASSYSVGGEVTDTQYF.

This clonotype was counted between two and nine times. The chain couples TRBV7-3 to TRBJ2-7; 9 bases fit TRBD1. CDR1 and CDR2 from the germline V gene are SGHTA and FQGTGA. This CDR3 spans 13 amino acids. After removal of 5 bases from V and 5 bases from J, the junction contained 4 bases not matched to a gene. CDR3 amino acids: CASSLQGAHEQYF. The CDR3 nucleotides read TGTGCCAGCAGCCTACAGGGGGCCCACGAGCAGTACTTC.

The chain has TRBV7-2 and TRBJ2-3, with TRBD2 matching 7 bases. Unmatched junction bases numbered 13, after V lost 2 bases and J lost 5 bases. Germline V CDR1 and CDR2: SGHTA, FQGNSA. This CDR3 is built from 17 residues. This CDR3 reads CASSLQAWGGRGDTQYF. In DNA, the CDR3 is TGTGCCAGCAGCTTACAAGCTTGGGGGGGTCGGGGAGATACGCAGTATTTT.

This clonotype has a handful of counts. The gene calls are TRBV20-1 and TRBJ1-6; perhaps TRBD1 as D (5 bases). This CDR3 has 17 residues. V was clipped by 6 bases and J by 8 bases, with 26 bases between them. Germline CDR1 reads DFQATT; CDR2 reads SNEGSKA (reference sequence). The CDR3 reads CSADPTAPGTFDSPLHF. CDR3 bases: TGCAGTGCCGACCCGACAGCCCCCGGGACGTTTGATTCACCCCTCCACTTT.